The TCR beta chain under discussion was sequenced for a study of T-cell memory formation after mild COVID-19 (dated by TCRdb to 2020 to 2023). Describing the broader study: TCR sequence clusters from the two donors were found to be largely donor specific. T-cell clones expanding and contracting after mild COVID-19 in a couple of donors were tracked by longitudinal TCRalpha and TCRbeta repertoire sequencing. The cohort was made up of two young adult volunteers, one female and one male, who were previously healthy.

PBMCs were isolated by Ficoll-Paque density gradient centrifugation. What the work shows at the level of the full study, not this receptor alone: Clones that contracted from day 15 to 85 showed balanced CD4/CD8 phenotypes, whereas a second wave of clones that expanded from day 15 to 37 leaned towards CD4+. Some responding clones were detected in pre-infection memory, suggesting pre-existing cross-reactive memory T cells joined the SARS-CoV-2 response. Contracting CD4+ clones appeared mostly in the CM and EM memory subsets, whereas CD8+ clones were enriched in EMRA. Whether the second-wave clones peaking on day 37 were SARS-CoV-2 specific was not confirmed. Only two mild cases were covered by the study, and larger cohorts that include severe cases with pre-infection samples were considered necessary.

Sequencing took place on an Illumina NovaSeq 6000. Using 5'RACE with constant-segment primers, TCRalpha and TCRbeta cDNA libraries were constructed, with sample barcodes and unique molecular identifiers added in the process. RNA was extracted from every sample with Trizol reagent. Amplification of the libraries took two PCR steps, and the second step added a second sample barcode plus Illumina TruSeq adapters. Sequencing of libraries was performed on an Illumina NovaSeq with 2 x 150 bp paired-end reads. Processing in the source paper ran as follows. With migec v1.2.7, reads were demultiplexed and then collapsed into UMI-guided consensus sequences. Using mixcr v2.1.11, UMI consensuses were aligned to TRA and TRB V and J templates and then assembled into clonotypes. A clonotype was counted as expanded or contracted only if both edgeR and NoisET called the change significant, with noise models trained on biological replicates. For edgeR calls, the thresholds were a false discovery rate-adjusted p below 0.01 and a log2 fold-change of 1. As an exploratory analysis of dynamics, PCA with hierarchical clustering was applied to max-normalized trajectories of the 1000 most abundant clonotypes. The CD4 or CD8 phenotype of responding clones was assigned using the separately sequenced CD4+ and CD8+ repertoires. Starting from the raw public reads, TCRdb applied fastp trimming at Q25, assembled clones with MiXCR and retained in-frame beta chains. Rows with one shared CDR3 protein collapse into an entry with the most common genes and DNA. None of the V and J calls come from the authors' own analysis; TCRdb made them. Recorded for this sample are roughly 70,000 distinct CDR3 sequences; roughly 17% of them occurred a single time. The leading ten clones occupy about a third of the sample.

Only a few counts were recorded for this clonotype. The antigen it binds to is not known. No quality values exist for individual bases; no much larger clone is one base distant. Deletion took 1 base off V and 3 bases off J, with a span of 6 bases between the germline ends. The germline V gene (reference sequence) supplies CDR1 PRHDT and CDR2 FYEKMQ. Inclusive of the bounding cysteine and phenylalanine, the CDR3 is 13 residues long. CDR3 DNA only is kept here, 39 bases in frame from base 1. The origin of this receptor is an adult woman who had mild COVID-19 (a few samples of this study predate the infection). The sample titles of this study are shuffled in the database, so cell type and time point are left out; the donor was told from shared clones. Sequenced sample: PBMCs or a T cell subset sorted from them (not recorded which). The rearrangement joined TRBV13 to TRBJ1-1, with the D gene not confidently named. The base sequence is TGTGCCAGCAGCTTAGTAGGGTACACTGAAGCTTTCTTT. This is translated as CASSLVGYTEAFF.